This entry describes one TCR beta chain. V lost 0 bases and J lost 7, with 10 bases in between. Looked up from germline, CDR1 is SGHDT and CDR2 is YYEEEE. This CDR3 is built from 14 residues. The sample originates from a study of blood T cell repertoires in COVID-19. Study overall: COVID-19 samples collected from the United States, Italy and Spain covered acute and convalescent phases. T cells, B-cell-depleted T cells, or PBMCs provided the cDNA or gDNA that served as material.

Assay: immunoSEQ multiplex PCR; the TCRdb copy retains only in-frame clones and omits some. The sample consists of 95,000 to 150,000 clones, around 88% of them appearing once. This TCR was sampled from an elderly man with active or convalescent COVID-19. The chain joins TRBV5-6 to TRBJ1-4; D unclear. Sequenced: peripheral blood. The DNA of the CDR3 is TGTGCCAGCAGCTTGGAAGCCAACGGTGAAAAACTGTTTTTT. Protein: CASSLEANGEKLFF.